These 5 T cell receptor beta chains came from one sample sequenced in a study of T-cell reconstitution after alpha-beta-depleted transplantation in children. Unique molecular identifiers were used in preparing the TCRbeta library. TCRdb reprocessed the PCR reads via MiXCR and lists one record per CDR3 protein. The sample lists more than 150,000 distinct CDR3 sequences; 6.5% to 7.5% were seen once. Sequenced material: PBMCs from the stem cell graft donor, taken from the stem cell graft. Source of these receptors: a human donor who donated a stem cell graft to a child with Wiskott-Aldrich syndrome.

There are a few counts of this clonotype. The rearrangement uses TRBV5-1 and TRBJ2-3; 7 bases line up with TRBD2. CDR1 SGHRS and CDR2 YFSETQ come from the germline V gene. V dropped 3 bases and J dropped 1; count of bases not matched to a gene: 5. The length of the CDR3 is 15 residues. CDR3 sequence (DNA): TGCGCCAGCAGCTGGGGGGGATCCGGCACAGATACGCAGTATTTT. Translation: CASSWGGSGTDTQYF. Supplemented by reference TRBV5-1 and TRBJ2-3, the full variable domain reads KAGVTQTPRYLIKTRGQQVTLSCSPISGHRSVSWYQQTPGQGLQFLFEYFSETQRNKGNFPGRFSGRQFSNSRSEMNVSTLELGDSALYLCASSWGGSGTDTQYFGPGTRLTVL.

The table lists this clonotype with a count of one. This rearrangement joins TRBV15 to TRBJ1-1; TRBD1 agrees at 7 bases. The CDR3 has 14 residues. CDR1 and CDR2 from the germline V gene are LNHNV and YYDKDF (reference sequence). With 3 bases clipped from V and 1 base from J, the junction kept 2 bases outside the gene matches. In DNA form, the CDR3 reads TGTGCCACCAGCAGGACAGGGACGAACACTGAAGCTTTCTTT. This gives the protein CATSRTGTNTEAFF.

This clonotype was counted at least ten times. The chain has TRBV12-3 or TRBV12-4 and TRBJ2-3; D ambiguous. V dropped 3 bases and J dropped 5 bases, with 6 bases sitting between them. The CDR3 loop spans 12 amino acids. In DNA form, the CDR3 reads TGTGCCAGCAGTTTCGCTATAGATACGCAGTATTTT. The encoded protein is CASSFAIDTQYF.

This clonotype was seen at least ten times. The CDR3 loop is CASSWGDRPYEQYF. CDR3 sequence (DNA): TGTGCCAGCAGTTGGGGGGACAGACCCTACGAGCAGTACTTC. The chain recombines TRBV6-5 with TRBJ2-7; a weak D match, TRBD1 (7 bases). This CDR3 is built from 14 residues. Germline values: CDR1 MNHEY, CDR2 SVGAGI. V lost 4 bases to trimming and J lost 2 bases, with 12 bases between them.

This clonotype was detected many times. This chain joins TRBV20-1 and TRBJ2-2; D is ambiguous. From germline, CDR1 is DFQATT and CDR2 SNEGSKA (reference sequence). The CDR3 loop spans 11 amino acids. Deletions cut 6 bases from V and 5 bases from J, with 7 bases between. CDR3 nucleotide sequence: TGCAGTGCCCAGACAACCGGGGAGCTGTTTTTT. Its translation: CSAQTTGELFF.